The 31 T cell receptor beta chains below all came from one sample that was sequenced in a study of cytomegalovirus exposure and HLA in healthy donors. 60 Vbeta and 13 Jbeta primers were used in PCR. Generated by immunoSEQ multiplex PCR, the TCRdb table keeps only in-frame clones and is missing some. The profile shows some 70,000 clones, roughly 72% of them singletons. The sequencing input was PBMCs. Every receptor here comes from a man between 50 and 59 years old in good health and CMV-seronegative.

The chain carries TRBV7-3 and TRBJ1-1, with 7 bases fitting TRBD1. Germline CDR1 and CDR2: SGHTA and FQGTGA. J was trimmed by 0 bases and V by 5 bases; bases with no gene match: 9. The CDR3 is 16 amino acids. The CDR3 DNA reads as TGTGCCAGCAGCGCCTGGGACAGACTCATGAACACTGAAGCTTTCTTT. Translating it yields CASSAWDRLMNTEAFF.

V usage is TRBV5-4 and J usage is TRBJ1-1; D gene uncertain. V lost 7 bases, J lost 1 base, and 8 bases lay in between. The CDR3 length is 12 residues. The germline CDR1 and CDR2 sequences are SGHNT and YYREEE (reference sequence). CDR3 DNA: TGTGCCAGCCGCGCCGCGAACACTGAAGCTTTCTTT. Residues: CASRAANTEAFF.

V and J are TRBV29-1 and TRBJ2-3; 8 bases agree with TRBD2. The germline gives CDR1 SQVTM, CDR2 ANQGSEA. The CDR3 has 12 residues. Trimming at V came to 4 bases and at J to 6 bases, leaving 3 bases not matched to a gene. The CDR3: CSVVSSGDTQYF. CDR3 nucleotides: TGCAGCGTTGTCTCTAGCGGGGATACGCAGTATTTT.

The rearrangement uses TRBV5-6 and TRBJ2-7; D not certain. The CDR3 has 13 residues. Germline loops: CDR1 SGHDT, CDR2 YYEEEE. Trimming stripped 0 bases from V and 1 base from J, with 5 bases between. The CDR3 protein is CASSLAGSYEQYF. For the CDR3, the DNA is TGTGCCAGCAGCTTGGCCGGGTCCTACGAGCAGTACTTC.

CDR3 nucleotides: TGTGCCAGCAGTTTGTCGCCTGGGGGGGAGGAGACCCAGTACTTC. Translated, it gives CASSLSPGGEETQYF. The chain joins TRBV28 to TRBJ2-5; 7 positions agree with TRBD2. Germline CDR1 reads MDHEN; CDR2 reads SYDVKM. The CDR3 consists of 15 residues. The trim removed 3 bases at V and 5 bases at J, leaving 9 bases unmatched.

This clone occurred a few times. J is TRBJ2-2 and V is TRBV25-1, with 10 bases identical to TRBD1. Trimming cost V 8 bases and J 5 bases; bases outside gene matches: 5. The CDR3 extends over 14 amino acids. Per germline, CDR1 MGHDK and CDR2 SYGVNS. CDR3 in amino acids: CASARTGGTGELFF. The CDR3 region has the DNA TGTGCCAGCGCCCGGACAGGGGGAACCGGGGAGCTGTTTTTT.

The chain employs TRBV30 and TRBJ1-1; D not resolved. CDR1 GTSNPN and CDR2 SVGIG come from the germline V gene (reference sequence). The CDR3 loop spans 14 amino acids. V was pared by 0 bases and J by 0 bases, with 8 bases between. The CDR3 DNA sequence: TGTGCCTGGAGTGTGAGCTTCATGAACACTGAAGCTTTCTTT. Translation: CAWSVSFMNTEAFF.

Only one count was recorded for this clone. The V and J genes are TRBV19 and TRBJ2-3; 7 nucleotides match TRBD2. Germline trimming cut 6 bases from V and 1 base from J; bases unmatched to any gene: 10. Germline CDR1 reads LNHDA; CDR2 reads SQIVND (reference sequence). This CDR3 comprises 16 residues. This CDR3 reads CASRPTAGGGTDTQYF. CDR3 bases: TGTGCCAGTAGACCCACTGCTGGGGGGGGCACAGATACGCAGTATTTT.

The chain joins TRBV10-2 to TRBJ1-1, with D hard to call. The CDR3 sequence is 12 residues long. CDR1 is WSHSY, CDR2 SAAADI, per germline. V was pared by 11 bases and J by 5 bases, with 15 bases between. CDR3 nucleotides: TGCGCCGGCTCATTGGGCCTGACTGAAGCTTTCTTT. This gives the protein CAGSLGLTEAFF.

The chain recombines TRBV30 with TRBJ2-5; 12 positions match TRBD1. V lost 7 bases and J lost 4; bases outside the gene matches: 7. Per the germline V gene, CDR1 is GTSNPN and CDR2 is SVGIG (reference sequence). This CDR3 spans 14 amino acids. The chain's CDR3 is CASKGTGGPETQYF. CDR3 nucleotides: TGTGCCTCTAAGGGGACAGGGGGCCCAGAGACCCAGTACTTC.

This clone was detected only a few times. The chain joins TRBV9 to TRBJ2-5; the D gene is possibly TRBD2 (6 bases). Deletions cut 4 bases from V and 5 bases from J, with 12 bases between. Per germline, CDR1 SGDLS and CDR2 YYNGEE. The CDR3 consists of 13 residues. In DNA, the CDR3 is TGTGCCAGCAGCAGGGAGGCGGGGGAGACCCAGTACTTC. It yields the protein CASSREAGETQYF.

The chain couples TRBV6-1 to TRBJ1-3, with D unresolved. Germline V gene data show CDR1 as MNHNS and CDR2 as SASEGT. Between the trimmed V and J ends, which lost 2 bases and 7 bases, there was a span of 9 bases. CDR3 length: 13 amino acids. The CDR3 spells CASSENFGNTIYF. CDR3 nucleotides: TGTGCCAGCAGTGAAAATTTCGGGAACACCATATATTTT.

This clone was detected only a few times. The chain joins TRBV28 to TRBJ1-5; D is unclear. The CDR3 spans 16 residues. Trimming stripped 2 bases from V and 2 bases from J, with 13 bases between. In germline, CDR1 is MDHEN, CDR2 SYDVKM. CDR3 DNA: TGTGCCAGCAGTTTAGGTAGGAGAACGGGCAATCAGCCCCAGCATTTT. The encoded protein is CASSLGRRTGNQPQHF. Supplemented by reference TRBV28 and TRBJ1-5, the full variable domain reads DVKVTQSSRYLVKRTGEKVFLECVQDMDHENMFWYRQDPGLGLRLIYFSYDVKMKEKGDIPEGYSVSREKKERFSLILESASTNQTSMYLCASSLGRRTGNQPQHFGDGTRLSIL.

The chain couples TRBV7-9 to TRBJ1-3; TRBD1 might be the D (6 bases). Trimming took off 5 bases at V and 6 bases at J, with 17 bases between the two ends. Germline loops: CDR1 SEHNR, CDR2 FQNEAQ (reference sequence). This CDR3 comprises 15 residues. This CDR3 reads CASSIPPGTPNTIYF. The CDR3, as DNA: TGTGCCAGCAGCATACCACCAGGGACACCAAACACCATATATTTT.

The chain is built from TRBV4-1 and TRBJ1-2, with TRBD1 matching 8 bases. This CDR3 spans 15 amino acids. The germline V gene has CDR1 MGHRA and CDR2 YSYEKL. With 3 bases clipped from V and 4 bases from J, the junction kept 7 bases outside the gene matches. The CDR3 DNA follows: TGCGCCAGCAGCCACGAAGGACAGGGAACCTATGGCTACACCTTC. It is translated as CASSHEGQGTYGYTF.

This clone has ten or more counts. V is TRBV5-1 and J is TRBJ1-1, with 9 positions matching TRBD1. V lost 4 bases, J lost 5 bases, and 9 bases stayed unmatched. The germline V gene has CDR1 SGHRS and CDR2 YFSETQ. This CDR3 spans 15 amino acids. Here the CDR3 DNA reads TGCGCCAGCAGCCAGGGACAGGGTGGTTGGACTGAAGCTTTCTTT. It yields the protein CASSQGQGGWTEAFF.

J is TRBJ1-1 and V is TRBV5-4; tentatively, D is TRBD1 (5 bases). Trimming shortened V by 0 bases and J by 1 base, and 7 bases separated the two germline ends. In germline, CDR1 is SGHNT, CDR2 YYREEE (reference sequence). The CDR3 sequence is 14 residues long. CDR3: CASSLAQANTEAFF. CDR3 nucleotides: TGTGCCAGCAGCTTGGCACAGGCGAACACTGAAGCTTTCTTT.

The V call is TRBV5-1, the J call TRBJ2-6, with 8 positions matching TRBD2. V gave up 1 base and J gave up 1 base; unmatched junction bases: 10. CDR3 length: 19 residues. Germline CDR1 SGHRS, CDR2 YFSETQ. The CDR3 spells CASSLRAPGGASGANVLTF. CDR3 DNA sequence: TGCGCCAGCAGCTTGAGGGCTCCCGGGGGGGCATCTGGGGCCAACGTCCTGACTTTC.

The chain recombines TRBV6-5 with TRBJ1-3; D perhaps matches TRBD1 (5 bases). CDR1 and CDR2 (germline): MNHEY, SVGAGI. The CDR3 extends over 14 amino acids. Deletions cut 6 bases from V and 0 bases from J, with 9 bases between. The CDR3 sequence is CASRRQFSGNTIYF. The CDR3 coding sequence is TGTGCCAGCAGGCGACAGTTCTCTGGAAACACCATATATTTT.

This clone was observed a single time. V usage is TRBV29-1 and J usage is TRBJ2-5; 9 nucleotides align to TRBD1. The germline V gene encodes CDR1 SQVTM and CDR2 ANQGSEA. Trimming cost V 8 bases and J 5 bases; bases outside gene matches: 3. This CDR3 spans 11 amino acids. In DNA form, the CDR3 reads TGCAGCTACAGGGGGCTGGAGACCCAGTACTTC. Protein product: CSYRGLETQYF.

The chain couples TRBV19 to TRBJ1-2; D gene uncertain. The CDR3 length is 14 residues. The V end lost 6 bases, the J end lost 2 bases, and 13 bases lay between the germline ends. Per germline, CDR1 LNHDA and CDR2 SQIVND (reference sequence). The CDR3 DNA reads as TGTGCCAGTAGGGGCCAGGCCTTAAACTATGGCTACACCTTC. This gives the protein CASRGQALNYGYTF.

The chain combines TRBV2 with TRBJ1-2, with D tentatively TRBD1 (5 bases). CDR1 is SNHLY and CDR2 is FYNNEI in the germline V gene. V lost 5 bases, J lost 2 bases, and 18 bases lay in between. This CDR3 is 16 amino acids long. CDR3 bases: TGTGCCAGCAGTCCATTTGTCCCGGGGGTCAACTATGGCTACACCTTC. Translated: CASSPFVPGVNYGYTF.

The V call is TRBV29-1, the J call TRBJ2-3, with 10 nucleotides matching TRBD1. The CDR3 has 14 residues. CDR1 and CDR2 from the germline V gene are SQVTM and ANQGSEA. The trim removed 4 bases at V and 3 bases at J, leaving 4 bases unmatched. The CDR3 region is CSVVPGQGTDTQYF. As DNA, the CDR3 is TGCAGCGTTGTGCCGGGACAGGGGACAGATACGCAGTATTTT.

This clone has only a few counts. The chain joins TRBV15 to TRBJ2-2, with 7 bases that match TRBD1. The ends lost 3 bases at V and 10 bases at J; junction bases unmatched: 11. The germline V gene encodes CDR1 LNHNV and CDR2 YYDKDF (reference sequence). The CDR3 covers 15 residues. The chain's CDR3 is CATSSLQGVMEELFF. As DNA, the CDR3 is TGTGCCACCAGCAGTCTCCAGGGGGTTATGGAGGAGCTGTTTTTT.

There are a few counts of this clone. The chain is built from TRBV4-3 and TRBJ1-3, with unresolved D. The germline V and J ends were trimmed by 4 bases and 2 bases, with 15 bases remaining between them. The length of the CDR3 is 16 residues. CDR1 LGHNA and CDR2 YSLEER come from the germline V gene. The CDR3: CASSPTQESTGNTIYF. In nucleotides, the CDR3 is TGCGCCAGCAGCCCAACTCAGGAAAGCACTGGAAACACCATATATTTT.

The rearrangement links TRBV30 to TRBJ2-1; D may be TRBD2 (5 bases). CDR1 and CDR2 (germline): GTSNPN, SVGIG (reference sequence). There are 14 residues in the CDR3. V shed 3 bases and J shed 3 bases, with 12 bases lying between them. The CDR3 is CAWRKTGYYNEQFF. The CDR3 DNA reads TGTGCCTGGAGAAAGACGGGGTACTACAATGAGCAGTTCTTC.

This chain joins TRBV5-4 and TRBJ2-7, with 8 bases that match TRBD1. The CDR3 totals 16 residues. The V gene end was trimmed by 4 bases and the J gene end by 2 bases; junction bases not matched to a gene: 11. Germline CDR1 SGHNT, CDR2 YYREEE (reference sequence). CDR3 sequence reads: CASSRYGQGQTYEQYF. Written as DNA, the CDR3 is TGTGCCAGCAGCCGTTACGGACAGGGTCAAACCTACGAGCAGTACTTC.

This clone was seen only a few times. This chain joins TRBV6-1 and TRBJ2-6; D gene ambiguous. The CDR3 is made up of 16 amino acids. V shed 0 bases and J shed 2 bases, with 8 bases lying between them. Germline V lookup: CDR1 MNHNS, CDR2 SASEGT. The CDR3 DNA follows: TGTGCCAGCAGTGAAGCGCGGAGCGCTGGGGCCAACGTCCTGACTTTC. This sequence encodes CASSEARSAGANVLTF.

The rearrangement links TRBV30 to TRBJ2-7; the match to TRBD1 covers 9 bases. The CDR3 spans 15 residues. J gave up 7 bases and V 3 bases, and 13 bases lay outside the gene matches. The germline V gene has CDR1 GTSNPN and CDR2 SVGIG (reference sequence). The CDR3 nucleotides read TGTGCCTGGAGCAAAACCGGGACAGGGATAGCAGAGCAGTACTTC. The encoded protein is CAWSKTGTGIAEQYF.

This chain joins TRBV27 and TRBJ2-7; TRBD2 is a possible D gene (5 bases). Germline CDR1 reads MNHEY; CDR2 reads SMNVEV (reference sequence). The CDR3 consists of 14 residues. The V end was cut by 3 bases, the J end by 0 bases, with 9 bases between. In DNA form, the CDR3 reads TGTGCCAGCAGTTTCGGCGGGCCCTCCTACGAGCAGTACTTC. This codes for CASSFGGPSYEQYF.

The J gene is TRBJ1-5, the V gene TRBV7-2; TRBD1 is a possible D gene (5 bases). The V gene's germline CDR1 is SGHTA and CDR2 FQGNSA. This CDR3 has 15 amino acids. V shed 2 bases and J shed 2 bases, with 10 bases lying between them. In nucleotides, the CDR3 is TGTGCCAGCAGCTTAAGGGGTTCGGGCAATCAGCCCCAGCATTTT. Amino acid sequence: CASSLRGSGNQPQHF.